This T cell receptor beta chain is from a study of metastatic and nonmetastatic thyroid tumors. Study summary: Repertoire comparison spanned blood and tumor or nodule tissue of malignant and benign thyroid patients. Study-wide points: Versus benign nodules, malignant thyroid tumors reportedly had significantly higher TCR beta diversity, in blood and tumor.

MiXCR reprocessed the PCR reads for TCRdb. This sample carries 7,000 or so clones, 30% to 45% of them seen once, and the ten largest clones take 35% to 50%. The CDR3 length is 14 residues. Germline V CDR1 and CDR2: LNHDA, SQIVND (reference sequence). V shed 6 bases, J shed 0 bases, and the junction held 0 bases outside the gene matches. Concerning this clone: Its antigen remains unknown.

Thyroid surgery was performed in patients who had received no treatment beforehand. This TCR derives from a female donor with papillary thyroid cancer or a benign thyroid nodule (not recorded which). Some clones in this sample may be carry-over from other donors' samples. V usage is TRBV19 and J usage is TRBJ2-7; TRBD2 aligns across 12 bases. Sequencing used tumor tissue. CDR3 in amino acids: CASRTSGSSYEQYF. The CDR3 DNA follows: TGTGCCAGTAGGACTAGCGGGAGCTCCTACGAGCAGTACTTC.